This TCR beta chain originates from a study of cytomegalovirus exposure and HLA in healthy donors. The V end lost 5 bases, the J end lost 5 bases, and 13 bases lay between the germline ends. Germline lookup yields CDR1 SGHRS and CDR2 YFSETQ. The CDR3 contains 13 residues. In the PCR, 60 Vbeta and 13 Jbeta primers were used. TCRdb's copy holds only in-frame clones and misses some; the assay was immunoSEQ multiplex PCR. The sample holds over 110,000 clones; over 70% are singletons and the top ten take approximately 4.1%. Sequenced sample: PBMCs. This chain joins TRBV5-1 and TRBJ1-1; D call uncertain. The TCR was taken from a middle-aged man in good health and CMV-seronegative. Written as DNA, the CDR3 is TGCGCCAGCAGGCGGGAATTGCAGACTGAAGCTTTCTTT. Its translation is CASRRELQTEAFF.